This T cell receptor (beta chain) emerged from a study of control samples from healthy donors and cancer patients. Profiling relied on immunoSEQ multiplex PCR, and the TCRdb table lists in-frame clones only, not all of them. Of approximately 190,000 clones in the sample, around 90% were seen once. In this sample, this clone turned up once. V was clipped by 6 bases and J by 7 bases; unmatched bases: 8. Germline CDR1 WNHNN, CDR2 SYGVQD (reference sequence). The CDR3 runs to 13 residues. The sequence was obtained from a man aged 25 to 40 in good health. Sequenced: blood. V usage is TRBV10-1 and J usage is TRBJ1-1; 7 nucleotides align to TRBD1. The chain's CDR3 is CASSSQGGVEAFF. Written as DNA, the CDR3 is TGCGCCAGCAGCTCCCAAGGGGGCGTTGAAGCTTTCTTT.